This TCR beta chain stems from a study of regulatory dendritic cells for organ transplantation. A remark on this clone: Its antigen remains unknown.

This CDR3 is built from 11 residues. Looked up from germline, CDR1 is SGHVS and CDR2 is FQNEAQ. V dropped 7 bases and J dropped 2 bases, with 5 bases sitting between them. Study results and limitations: Memory T cells were less diverse than naive, with memory CD8+ most oligoclonal. Regulatory dendritic cells appeared to expand memory CD8+ clones less than mature ones. Among resting subsets, memory CD8+ cells contained the most alloreactive clonotypes.

This table comes from immunoSEQ multiplex PCR, and its TCRdb copy is limited to in-frame clones, with some not included. The sample shows about 30,000 clones, 80% to 85% of them seen only once. The source of this sequence is a human donor in good health. V is TRBV7-8 and J is TRBJ2-5; no reliable D call. Sample: naive CD4+ T cells from blood. Subset meaning: CD45RA+ naive T cells. The CDR3 DNA reads as TGTGCCAGCACTAATCAAGAGACCCAGTACTTC. This gives the protein CASTNQETQYF.